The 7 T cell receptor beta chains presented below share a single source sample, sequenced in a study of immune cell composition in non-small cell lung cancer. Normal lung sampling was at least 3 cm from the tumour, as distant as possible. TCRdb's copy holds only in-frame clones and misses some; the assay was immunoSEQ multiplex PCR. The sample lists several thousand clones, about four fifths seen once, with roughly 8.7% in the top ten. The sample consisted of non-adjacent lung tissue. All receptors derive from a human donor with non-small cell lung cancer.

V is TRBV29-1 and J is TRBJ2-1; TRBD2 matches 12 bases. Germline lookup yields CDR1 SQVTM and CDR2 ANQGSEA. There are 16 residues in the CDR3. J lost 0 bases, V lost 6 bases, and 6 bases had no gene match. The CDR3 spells CSVRLLAGGSYNEQFF. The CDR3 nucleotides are TGCAGCGTGAGACTACTAGCGGGAGGCTCCTACAATGAGCAGTTCTTC.

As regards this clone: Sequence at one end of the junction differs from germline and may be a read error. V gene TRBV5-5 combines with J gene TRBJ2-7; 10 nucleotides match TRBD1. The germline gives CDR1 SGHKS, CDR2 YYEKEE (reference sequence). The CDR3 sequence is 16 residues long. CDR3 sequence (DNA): TGCGCCAGCAGCCACTCCGGGACAGGGGAGTCCTACGAGCAGTACTTC. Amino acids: CASSHSGTGESYEQYF.

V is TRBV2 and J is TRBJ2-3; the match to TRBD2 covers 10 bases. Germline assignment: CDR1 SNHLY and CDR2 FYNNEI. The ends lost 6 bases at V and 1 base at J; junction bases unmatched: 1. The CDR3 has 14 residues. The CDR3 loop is CASRGTSGTDTQYF. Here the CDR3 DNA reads TGTGCCAGCAGAGGGACTAGCGGCACAGATACGCAGTATTTT.

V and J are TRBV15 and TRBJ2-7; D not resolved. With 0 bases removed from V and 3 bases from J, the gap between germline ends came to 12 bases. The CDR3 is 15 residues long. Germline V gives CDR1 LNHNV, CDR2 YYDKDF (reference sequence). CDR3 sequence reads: CATSRDIGTDYEQYF. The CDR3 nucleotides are TGTGCCACCAGCAGAGATATCGGTACTGACTACGAGCAGTACTTC.

The CDR3: CAISEEGANYGYTF. The CDR3 nucleotides read TGTGCCATCAGTGAGGAAGGGGCCAACTATGGCTACACCTTC. This chain uses TRBV10-3 with TRBJ1-2; D is possibly TRBD1 (5 bases). Germline lookup yields CDR1 ENHRY and CDR2 SYGVKD. The ends were cut back, 2 bases at V and 2 bases at J, with 9 bases in the middle. The CDR3 length is 14 residues.

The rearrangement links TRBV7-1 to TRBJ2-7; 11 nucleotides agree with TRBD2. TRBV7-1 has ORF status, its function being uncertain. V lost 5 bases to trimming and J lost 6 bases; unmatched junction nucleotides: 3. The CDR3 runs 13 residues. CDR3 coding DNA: TGTGCCAGCAGCCCTAGCGGGAGGATCGAGCAGTACTTC. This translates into CASSPSGRIEQYF.

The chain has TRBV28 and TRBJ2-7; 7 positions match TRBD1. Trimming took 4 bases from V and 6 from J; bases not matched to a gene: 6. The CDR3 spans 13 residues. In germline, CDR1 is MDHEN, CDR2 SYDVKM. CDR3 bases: TGTGCCAGCAGTTCGACAGGGTACGGCGAGCAGTACTTC. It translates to CASSSTGYGEQYF. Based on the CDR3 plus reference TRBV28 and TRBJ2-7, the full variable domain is DVKVTQSSRYLVKRTGEKVFLECVQDMDHENMFWYRQDPGLGLRLIYFSYDVKMKEKGDIPEGYSVSREKKERFSLILESASTNQTSMYLCASSSTGYGEQYFGPGTRLTVT.